This note documents a single T cell receptor beta chain sequence. The sample belongs to a study of patients and donors after allogeneic stem cell transplantation. The CDR3 is 15 residues long. Germline V gene sequence: CDR1 SGHNT, CDR2 YYREEE (reference sequence). The V end was cut by 2 bases, the J end by 4 bases, with 15 bases between. TCRdb analysed the RT-PCR reads with MiXCR anew, one entry per CDR3 protein. The data show about 150,000 distinct CDR3 sequences, about a third seen once. V gene TRBV5-4 combines with J gene TRBJ1-2, with D possibly matching TRBD1 (6 bases). Sequencing was performed on blood, either unsorted or a sorted T cell fraction (not recorded which). This clonotype was obtained from a human donor who was either an allogeneic HSCT recipient or a stem cell or donor lymphocyte infusion donor (not recorded which). It is not recorded whose cells these are; they may come from a transplant donor. The DNA of the CDR3 is TGTGCCAGCAGCTTTGGGGGCGCGGGAGGCTATGGCTACACCTTC. It is translated as CASSFGGAGGYGYTF.